A single sample is the source of the 7 T cell receptor beta chains below, sequenced in a study of cytomegalovirus exposure and HLA in healthy donors. Assay: immunoSEQ multiplex PCR; the TCRdb copy retains only in-frame clones and omits some. The repertoire consists of about 240,000 clones, with more than 75% occurring once and the leading ten covering less than 3%. The sample consisted of PBMCs. The receptor source for this set is a man aged 18 to 30 in good health and CMV-seronegative.

This chain connects TRBV7-8 to TRBJ2-5; D uncertain. V gave up 3 bases and J gave up 5 bases, with 10 bases separating them. CDR1 and CDR2 from the germline V gene are SGHVS and FQNEAQ. The CDR3 spans 13 residues. Written as DNA, the CDR3 is TGTGCCAGCAGCTTTAACGTGGGCGAGACCCAGTACTTC. Translating gives CASSFNVGETQYF. The whole variable domain, filled in from reference TRBV7-8 and TRBJ2-5, reads GAGVSQSPRYKVAKRGQDVALRCDPISGHVSLFWYQQALGQGPEFLTYFQNEAQLDKSGLPSDRFFAERPEGSVSTLKIQRTQQEDSAVYLCASSFNVGETQYFGPGTRLLVL.

This chain connects TRBV29-1 to TRBJ2-1; tentative D call: TRBD2 (5 bases). The V and J ends lost 7 bases and 12 bases respectively, with 10 bases between them. Germline V gene sequence: CDR1 SQVTM, CDR2 ANQGSEA. The CDR3 sequence is 9 residues long. The CDR3 DNA is TGCAGCGCCGACGAGGGGCAGTTCTTC. The encoded protein is CSADEGQFF.

The chain is built from TRBV19 and TRBJ2-7, with 8 bases identical to TRBD2. The CDR3 covers 15 residues. V trimming: 5 bases; J trimming: 2 bases; junction bases outside the gene matches: 8. Germline assignment: CDR1 LNHDA and CDR2 SQIVND (reference sequence). CDR3 nucleotides: TGTGCCAGTAGTCCTCCGGGACTAGATCCCTACGAGCAGTACTTC. This gives the protein CASSPPGLDPYEQYF. Full variable domain (remainder filled in from reference TRBV19 and TRBJ2-7): DGGITQSPKYLFRKEGQNVTLSCEQNLNHDAMYWYRQDPGQGLRLIYYSQIVNDFQKGDIAEGYSVSREKKESFPLTVTSAQKNPTAFYLCASSPPGLDPYEQYFGPGTRLTVT.

This chain joins TRBV4-1 and TRBJ1-5; the D gene is possibly TRBD1 (5 bases). CDR3 length: 13 residues. Germline-derived CDR1 and CDR2 are MGHRA and YSYEKL. V lost 1 base, J lost 6 bases, and 7 bases lay in between. CDR3: CASSQGQSQPQHF. The CDR3, as DNA: TGCGCCAGCAGCCAAGGACAGTCTCAGCCCCAGCATTTT.

V usage is TRBV6-1 and J usage is TRBJ1-2; D might be TRBD1 (6 bases). The length of the CDR3 is 14 residues. The V end lost 11 bases, the J end lost 3 bases, and 19 bases lay between the germline ends. Germline V gives CDR1 MNHNS, CDR2 SASEGT. CDR3 loop: CAGTMGGQYYGYTF. The DNA for the CDR3 is TGTGCCGGCACCATGGGGGGGCAATACTATGGCTACACCTTC.

The rearrangement joins TRBV27 to TRBJ2-2; a weak D match, TRBD2 (5 bases). The germline V gene has CDR1 MNHEY and CDR2 SMNVEV (reference sequence). V shed 10 bases and J shed 1 base, with 7 bases lying between them. CDR3 size: 12 residues. Here the CDR3 reads CATAGNTGELFF. The CDR3 nucleotides read TGTGCCACCGCGGGGAACACCGGGGAGCTGTTTTTT.

CDR3 sequence (DNA): TGCACCAGCAGGCACCAGGGAGGGGGGAGTCAAGAGACCCAGTACTTC. Amino acid sequence: CTSRHQGGGSQETQYF. The gene calls are TRBV1 and TRBJ2-5; the DNA was not used to check the table's D call, TRBD2. TRBV1 constitutes a pseudogene. The CDR3 contains 16 residues.